This T cell receptor (beta chain) is drawn from a study of T cell responses to AZD1222 COVID-19 vaccine. The repertoire was sequenced with immunoSEQ multiplex PCR; TCRdb's copy has only in-frame clones and lacks some. The sample carries fewer than 100,000 clones, 70% to 90% recorded once. The V end was cut by 5 bases, the J end by 0 bases, with 14 bases between. This CDR3 contains 16 residues. Germline CDR1 SGHVS, CDR2 FQNEAQ. The input for sequencing was peripheral blood, taken on day 0 of AZD1222 vaccination. The V gene is TRBV7-8, the J gene TRBJ1-3; the D gene is possibly TRBD1 (5 bases). This clonotype was obtained from an adult in good health. DNA of the CDR3: TGTGCCAGCAGCCCCCAAGGACAAGTCTCTGGAAACACCATATATTTT. It specifies CASSPQGQVSGNTIYF.